A single TCR beta chain is shown here with its context. This record comes from a study of blood T cell repertoires in COVID-19. For the study at large: Material from acute and convalescent COVID-19 was sourced from the United States, Italy and Spain. Nucleic acid was either cDNA or gDNA, and it came from T cells, B-cell-depleted T cells, or PBMCs.

In the study's own analysis: Using reference gene primer amplification, nucleated cell counts were estimated. Here immunoSEQ multiplex PCR was the method, and the copy in TCRdb shows in-frame clones only, minus some. V and J calls and clone size are copied from that table; D and trimming were computed from the DNA. Of around 150,000 clones in the sample, around three quarters were seen once. The trim removed 5 bases at V and 5 bases at J, leaving 8 bases unmatched. CDR1 is MNHEY, CDR2 SMNVEV, per germline (reference sequence). The CDR3 extends over 15 amino acids. Material: peripheral blood. The receptor was derived from a man in his forties or fifties with active or convalescent COVID-19. The chain has TRBV27 and TRBJ2-7; 11 bases match TRBD2. CDR3 in amino acids: CASSQIAGGYDEQYF. The CDR3 nucleotides are TGTGCCAGCAGTCAAATAGCGGGAGGGTACGACGAGCAGTACTTC.